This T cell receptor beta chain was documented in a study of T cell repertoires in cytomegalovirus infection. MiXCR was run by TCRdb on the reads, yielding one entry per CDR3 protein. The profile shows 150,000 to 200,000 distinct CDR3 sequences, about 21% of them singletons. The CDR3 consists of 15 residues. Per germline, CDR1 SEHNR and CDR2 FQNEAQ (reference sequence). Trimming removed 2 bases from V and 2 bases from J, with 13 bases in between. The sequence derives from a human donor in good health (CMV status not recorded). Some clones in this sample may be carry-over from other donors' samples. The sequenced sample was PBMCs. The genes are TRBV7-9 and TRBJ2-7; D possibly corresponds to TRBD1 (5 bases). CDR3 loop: CASSLTGYRTYEQYF. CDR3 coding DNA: TGTGCCAGCAGCTTAACAGGTTATAGGACCTACGAGCAGTACTTC.